These T cell receptor beta chains were read from a single sample in a study of T-cell reconstitution after alpha-beta-depleted transplantation in children. Using its own MiXCR run on the PCR reads, TCRdb lists one record per CDR3 protein. The repertoire holds 300,000 to 400,000 distinct CDR3 sequences, with around 15% as singletons. The sequencing here drew on PBMCs, mostly from graft donor cells, taken 360 days after TCRalphabeta/CD19-depleted stem cell transplant. The receptors shown here come from a male patient between 2 and 10 years old who had a stem cell transplant for acute lymphoblastic leukemia, so the T cells may come from the graft donor. CDR3s include the opening cysteine and the closing phenylalanine or tryptophan. The D gene is left open where the match is weak. Clone size is shown for a subset of rows, as once, few, many or a class of expanded clone.

V gene	D gene	clone size	J gene	CDR3 DNA	CDR3 protein
TRBV5-1	NA	NA	TRBJ2-4	TGCGCCAGCAGCTTGTCTACCCGGTGGGGCCGCAAAAACATTCAGTACTTC	CASSLSTRWGRKNIQYF
TRBV28	TRBD2	NA	TRBJ2-7	TGTGCCAGCAGGGAGGGACTAGCGGGAGGCTTCTCCTACGAGCAGTACTTC	CASREGLAGGFSYEQYF
TRBV5-1	TRBD2	many	TRBJ2-1	TGCGCCAGCAGCTTGGGACTAGCGGACTACAATGAGCAGTTCTTC	CASSLGLADYNEQFF
TRBV9	TRBD1	NA	TRBJ1-2	TGTGCCAGCAGCGTAGTCCCGGGACAGCTGGCGCGCTACACCTTC	CASSVVPGQLARYTF
TRBV7-8	NA	few	TRBJ2-7	TGTGCCAGCAGCTTAGATGGGGGCGCCCCATACGAGCAGTACTTC	CASSLDGGAPYEQYF
TRBV7-3	NA	few	TRBJ2-3	TGTGCCAGCAGCCCACTCTATCGGGCAGGGGGGAAAGATACGCAGTATTTT	CASSPLYRAGGKDTQYF
TRBV5-5	TRBD2	many	TRBJ2-1	TGTGCCAGCACCCTCCAATATCTAGCGGGAGTCAATGAGCAGTTCTTC	CASTLQYLAGVNEQFF
TRBV6-5	NA	few	TRBJ2-1	TGTGCCAGCAGCTACCTCGAAACTCCTAACAATGAGCAGTTCTTC	CASSYLETPNNEQFF
TRBV10-2	TRBD2	NA	TRBJ2-7	TGCGCCAGCAGTGAGCGGGAGGGCCGGTGGTCCGAGTACGAGCAGTACTTC	CASSEREGRWSEYEQYF
TRBV5-1	NA	many	TRBJ1-3	TGCGCCAGCAGCTTGGATGGGACTGGAAACACCATATATTTT	CASSLDGTGNTIYF
TRBV4-3	TRBD2	NA	TRBJ2-1	TGCGCCAGCAGCCAAAGCCCCGCGGGGACTAGCGGGAGATTAGCTGAGCAGTTCTTC	CASSQSPAGTSGRLAEQFF
TRBV20-1	TRBD1	NA	TRBJ1-1	TGCAGTGCTAGCCCGGGACAGTTGAACACTGAAGCTTTCTTT	CSASPGQLNTEAFF
TRBV27	NA	few	TRBJ2-7	TGTGCCAGCAGTTTGCAGGGGAAGAACGAGCAGTACTTC	CASSLQGKNEQYF
TRBV12-3/TRBV12-4	TRBD2	many	TRBJ2-2	TGTGCCAGCAGTTTAGGGACTAGCGGCCCCTTGGACACCGGGGAGCTGTTTTTT	CASSLGTSGPLDTGELFF
TRBV4-3	NA	few	TRBJ1-1	TGCGCCAGCAGCCAAGATTGGGTGAACACTGAAGCTTTCTTT	CASSQDWVNTEAFF
TRBV19	TRBD1	few	TRBJ1-5	TGTGCCAGTAGTCCGGACAGGGGGCGCGGTCAGCCCCAGCATTTT	CASSPDRGRGQPQHF
TRBV12-3/TRBV12-4	NA	once	TRBJ2-1	TGTGCCAGCAGTTCCTCATTCATTAATGAGCAGTTCTTC	CASSSSFINEQFF
TRBV10-3	TRBD1	NA	TRBJ2-1	TGTGCCATCAGTGAGTCTTCCGGGACAGGGAGCTCCTACAATGAGCAGTTCTTC	CAISESSGTGSSYNEQFF
TRBV7-9	TRBD1	NA	TRBJ1-3	TGTGCCAGCAGCTTAAGACGGGTCGGGACAGGGGTCAACACCATATATTTT	CASSLRRVGTGVNTIYF
TRBV19	TRBD2	few	TRBJ2-4	TGTGCCAGTGGGGTAGGAGCGGGACTAGCCAAAAACATTCAGTACTTC	CASGVGAGLAKNIQYF
TRBV6-5	NA	NA	TRBJ1-2	TGTGCCAGCAGTTTGAAGTACGCTCCCCCTCGCGGCTACACCTTC	CASSLKYAPPRGYTF
TRBV4-1	TRBD2	few	TRBJ2-2	TGCGCCAGCAGGAAACTAGCGGGAGGGCCGCAAACCGGGGAGCTGTTTTTT	CASRKLAGGPQTGELFF
TRBV12-3/TRBV12-4	TRBD2	few	TRBJ2-4	TGTGCCAGCAGTTTGGTTAGGCTAGCGGGAGCCAAAAACATTCAGTACTTC	CASSLVRLAGAKNIQYF
TRBV27	NA	many	TRBJ1-5	TGTGCCAGCAGTTTATCGGTTCCTTTGAGCAATCAGCCCCAGCATTTT	CASSLSVPLSNQPQHF
TRBV11-1	TRBD1	NA	TRBJ1-1	TGTGCCAGCAGTCCCTACAGGGGGCCCGCTGAAGCTTTCTTT	CASSPYRGPAEAFF
TRBV20-1	TRBD1	few	TRBJ1-5	TGCAGTGCTGATGGGCAGGGGGCGCATGGGTTGAGCAATCAGCCCCAGCATTTT	CSADGQGAHGLSNQPQHF
TRBV7-2	NA	once	TRBJ2-7	TGTGCCAGCAGCTTAATGGAGCTCTCCTACGAGCAGTACTTC	CASSLMELSYEQYF
TRBV2	NA	few	TRBJ2-5	TGTGCCAGCAGTCCAGGGGGGTCCCAGTACTTC	CASSPGGSQYF
TRBV6-1	NA	NA	TRBJ2-7	TGTGCCAGCAGAGGGGGATCCGGATACTCCTACGAGCAGTACTTC	CASRGGSGYSYEQYF
TRBV4-1	TRBD2	many	TRBJ2-2	TGCGCCAGCAGCCAAGACCCACTAGCGTTCTTCCCCGGGGAGCTGTTTTTT	CASSQDPLAFFPGELFF
TRBV5-1	TRBD1	few	TRBJ1-2	TGCGCCAGCAGCCACAGATCGACAGGGGGCTCAGTTAACTATGGCTACACCTTC	CASSHRSTGGSVNYGYTF
TRBV3-1	NA	NA	TRBJ2-1	TGTGCCAGCAGCCAACCGGCCTTAGTGGGGAATGAGCAGTTCTTC	CASSQPALVGNEQFF
TRBV5-1	NA	few	TRBJ2-7	TGCGCCAGCAGCCAACCAGAATTGGACTACGAGCAGTACTTC	CASSQPELDYEQYF
TRBV28	NA	few	TRBJ1-1	TGTGCCAGCAGTTTGCTTACAGGGATCACTGAAGCTTTCTTT	CASSLLTGITEAFF
TRBV20-1	NA	many	TRBJ1-1	TGCAGTGCTAGGGGACGAAGGTGGCAGTCTCTTGGTGAAGCTTTCTTT	CSARGRRWQSLGEAFF
TRBV12-3/TRBV12-4	TRBD2	many	TRBJ2-1	TGTGCCAGCAGTTTCCAGCGGGGATACAATGAGCAGTTCTTC	CASSFQRGYNEQFF
TRBV12-3/TRBV12-4	NA	NA	TRBJ2-5	TGTGCCAGCAGTTTAGATTATTTCAGGGTAGTATCGTACCAAGAGACCCAGTACTTC	CASSLDYFRVVSYQETQYF
TRBV5-1	NA	NA	TRBJ2-3	TGCGCCAGCAGGTCCGACTCCGGGACAAACTATGGTACGCAGTATTTT	CASRSDSGTNYGTQYF
TRBV6-2/TRBV6-3	NA	NA	TRBJ2-3	TGTGCCTGCAAACCGGGCACAGATACGCAGTATTTT	CACKPGTDTQYF
TRBV14	NA	few	TRBJ2-1	TGTGCCAGCAGCCACTACGGACTCGAGCAGTTCTTC	CASSHYGLEQFF
TRBV20-1	TRBD1	few	TRBJ2-1	TGCAGTGCCCTAGACGGACAGGGGGAACACAATGAGCAGTTCTTC	CSALDGQGEHNEQFF
TRBV12-3/TRBV12-4	NA	NA	TRBJ2-7	TGTGCCAGCGCCCCACGATTCGAAGGAGGCTACGAGCAGTACTTC	CASAPRFEGGYEQYF
TRBV6-1	NA	NA	TRBJ2-2	TGTGCCAGCAGTGAAGCGCTTGGGGGGAGCACCGGGGAGCTGTTTTTT	CASSEALGGSTGELFF
TRBV12-3/TRBV12-4	NA	NA	TRBJ2-7	TGTGCCAGCAGTTTAGCGGGGGGAGCCACCTACGAGCAGTACTTC	CASSLAGGATYEQYF
TRBV30	TRBD1	NA	TRBJ1-2	TGTGCCTGGAGTTCGGACAGGGGCTATGGCTACACCTTC	CAWSSDRGYGYTF
TRBV15	NA	NA	TRBJ2-5	TGTGCCACCAGCAGAGATTATGAGACCCAGTACTTC	CATSRDYETQYF
TRBV28	NA	many	TRBJ2-7	TGTGCCAGCAGTTCTCTTTTGGTGAGCGAGCAGTACTTC	CASSSLLVSEQYF
TRBV29-1	NA	few	TRBJ2-5	TGCAGCGTAAAGATGGGGCGGCATCAAGAGACCCAGTACTTC	CSVKMGRHQETQYF
TRBV20-1	NA	NA	TRBJ2-1	TGCAGTGCTAACGGGATTATTTACAATGAGCAGTTCTTC	CSANGIIYNEQFF
TRBV10-3	NA	NA	TRBJ1-1	TGTGCCACTCTACTTGGGGTGAACACTGAAGCTTTCTTT	CATLLGVNTEAFF
TRBV27	TRBD1	NA	TRBJ2-2	TGTGCCAGCAGTTACACCCGACAGGGGGCCGGCGGGGAGCTGTTTTTT	CASSYTRQGAGGELFF
TRBV7-9	NA	many	TRBJ2-1	TGTGCCAGCAGCTTAGTCGGGACCCCAACCTCCTACAATGAGCAGTTCTTC	CASSLVGTPTSYNEQFF
TRBV27	NA	few	TRBJ1-6	TGTGCCAGCAGTTTATTAGGGGTGACGGGATCACCCCTCCACTTT	CASSLLGVTGSPLHF
TRBV20-1	TRBD1	many	TRBJ2-1	TGCAGTGCTCCCACAGGGGGCTCCTACAATGAGCAGTTCTTC	CSAPTGGSYNEQFF
TRBV10-3	TRBD1	many	TRBJ2-5	TGTGCCATCAGTGAGAGGACAGGGGGCCTGAAAGAGACCCAGTACTTC	CAISERTGGLKETQYF
TRBV7-9	TRBD1	few	TRBJ2-7	TGTGCCAGCAGCTTAGTTGGACAGGACTCCTACGAGCAGTACTTC	CASSLVGQDSYEQYF
TRBV27	NA	NA	TRBJ1-4	TGTGCCAGCAGCTTTATGGGGGAACTGTTTTTT	CASSFMGELFF
TRBV5-1	NA	NA	TRBJ1-1	TGCGCCAGCAGCTTGGAGGGTGTGAACACTGAAGCTTTCTTT	CASSLEGVNTEAFF
TRBV5-1	TRBD1	NA	TRBJ1-3	TGCGCCAGCAGCCCTGGGACAGGCTCTGGAAACACCATATATTTT	CASSPGTGSGNTIYF